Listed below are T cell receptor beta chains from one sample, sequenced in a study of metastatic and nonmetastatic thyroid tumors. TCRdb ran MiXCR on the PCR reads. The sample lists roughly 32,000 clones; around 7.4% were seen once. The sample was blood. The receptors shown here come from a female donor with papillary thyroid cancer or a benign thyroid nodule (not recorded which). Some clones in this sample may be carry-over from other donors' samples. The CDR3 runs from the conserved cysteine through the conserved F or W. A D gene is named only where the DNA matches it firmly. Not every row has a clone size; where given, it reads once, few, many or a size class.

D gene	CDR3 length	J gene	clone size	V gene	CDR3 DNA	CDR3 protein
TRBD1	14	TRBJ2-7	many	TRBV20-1	TGCAGTGCTGTGGACAGGGTTCTTCTTGCCGAGCAGTACTTC	CSAVDRVLLAEQYF
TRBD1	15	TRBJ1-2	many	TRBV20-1	TGCAGTGCTAGAGATAGGGACAGCGCTAACTATGGCTACACCTTC	CSARDRDSANYGYTF
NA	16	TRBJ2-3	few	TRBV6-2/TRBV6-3	TGTGCCATCATCCCCGCCGACTCGCTCCTCACAGATACGCAGTATTTT	CAIIPADSLLTDTQYF
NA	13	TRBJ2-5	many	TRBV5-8	TGTGCCAGCAGCTTGTTACAGCAAGAGACCCAGTACTTC	CASSLLQQETQYF
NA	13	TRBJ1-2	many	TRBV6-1	TGTGCCAGCATTGACGCCGGGGGCTATGGCTACACCTTC	CASIDAGGYGYTF
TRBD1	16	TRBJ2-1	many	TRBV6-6	TGTGCCAGCAGTTACCGGCCGACAGGGACCTACAATGAGCAGTTCTTC	CASSYRPTGTYNEQFF
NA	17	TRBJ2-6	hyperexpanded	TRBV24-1	TGTGCCACCAGTGGGTCAGGCAGATTCTCTGGGGCCAACGTCCTGACTTTC	CATSGSGRFSGANVLTF
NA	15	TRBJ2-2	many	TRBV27	TGTGCCAGCAGTCCAATCCGATTCCCCACCGGGGAGCTGTTTTTT	CASSPIRFPTGELFF
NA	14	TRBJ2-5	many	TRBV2	TGTGCCAGCAGCGGGGACGCCGTCTTGGAGACCCAGTACTTC	CASSGDAVLETQYF
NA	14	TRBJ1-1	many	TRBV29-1	TGCAGCGTTGAAGATCGGGGGGGGAACACTGAAGCTTTCTTT	CSVEDRGGNTEAFF
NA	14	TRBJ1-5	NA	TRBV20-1	TGCAGTGCTAGGATCCGTGAGGGAAATCAGCCCAAGCATTTT	CSARIREGNQPKHF
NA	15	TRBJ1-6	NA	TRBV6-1	TGTGCCAGCAGTGCTGCGGGGAACCATAATTCACCCCTCCACTTT	CASSAAGNHNSPLHF
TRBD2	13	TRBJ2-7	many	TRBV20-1	TGCAGTGCTAGAGACGGACTAGTTAACGAGCAGTACTTC	CSARDGLVNEQYF
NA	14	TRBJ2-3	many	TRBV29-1	TGCAGCGTTGAACAGGGCGGGGGCACAGATACGCAGTATTTT	CSVEQGGGTDTQYF
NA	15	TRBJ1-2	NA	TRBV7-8	TGTGCCAGCAGCTTAGAACCAGTGCCCAACCATGGCTACACCTTC	CASSLEPVPNHGYTF
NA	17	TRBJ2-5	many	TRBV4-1	TGCGCCAGCAGCCAAGATCTAAAACGGGACGCACAAGAGACCCAGTACTTC	CASSQDLKRDAQETQYF
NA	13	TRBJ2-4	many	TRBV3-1	TGTGCCAGCAGCCAAGGAGACAGAAACATTCAGTACTTC	CASSQGDRNIQYF
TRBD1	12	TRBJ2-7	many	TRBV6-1	TGTGCCAGCGGGGACAGGGGTCACGAGCAGTACTTC	CASGDRGHEQYF
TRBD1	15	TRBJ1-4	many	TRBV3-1	TGTGCCAGCAGCTACGCGACAGGGGGCTCGTGGGAACTGTTTTTT	CASSYATGGSWELFF
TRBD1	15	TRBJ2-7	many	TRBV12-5	TGTGCTAGTGGCACCACCAGGGACAGTTCCTACGAGCAGTACTTC	CASGTTRDSSYEQYF
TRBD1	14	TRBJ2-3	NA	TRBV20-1	TGCAGTATCTTTGGACAGGGTGGCACAGATACGCAGTATTTT	CSIFGQGGTDTQYF
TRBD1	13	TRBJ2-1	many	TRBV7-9	TGTGCCGGGGGGGACAGGGATCCGAATGAGCAGTTCTTC	CAGGDRDPNEQFF
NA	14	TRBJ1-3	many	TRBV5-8	TGTGCCAGCAGCTCACAAAGCTCTGGAAACACCATATATTTT	CASSSQSSGNTIYF
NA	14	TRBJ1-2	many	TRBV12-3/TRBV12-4	TGTGCCAGCAGTTTCTTAGGGTTAGATTCTGGCTACACCTTC	CASSFLGLDSGYTF
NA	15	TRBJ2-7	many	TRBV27	TGTGCCAGCAAGCTTCGGTGGGAGTACTCCGGCGAGCAGTACTTC	CASKLRWEYSGEQYF
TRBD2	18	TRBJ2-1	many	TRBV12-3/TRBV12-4	TGTGCCAGCAGTTCCGGGATTCCTAGCGGGAGTTCTTACAATGAGCAGTTCTTC	CASSSGIPSGSSYNEQFF